A single sample gave rise to the 11 T cell receptor beta chains below, sequenced in a study of blood T cell repertoires in COVID-19. Measured with immunoSEQ multiplex PCR; TCRdb has only the in-frame clones, and not every one. The table has tens of thousands of clones, roughly nine tenths seen once. Sequenced: peripheral blood. The receptors here all came from a human donor with active COVID-19. The donor label of this sample is uncertain.

The chain carries TRBV5-6 and TRBJ2-1; a possible D gene is TRBD2 (6 bases). Trimming shortened V by 2 bases and J by 12 bases, and 15 bases separated the two germline ends. The germline V gene has CDR1 SGHDT and CDR2 YYEEEE. CDR3 length: 13 residues. The CDR3 nucleotides are TGTGCCAGCAGCTTATGGGGCGAGACTAGGCAGTTCTTC. As protein: CASSLWGETRQFF.

J is TRBJ2-3 and V is TRBV10-1; a possible D gene is TRBD2 (5 bases). V shed 3 bases and J shed 8 bases, with 9 bases lying between them. The CDR3 is made up of 12 amino acids. Germline assignment: CDR1 WNHNN and CDR2 SYGVQD (reference sequence). CDR3 DNA sequence: TGCGCCAGCAGTGATGCAAGCGGTACGCAGTATTTT. Protein product: CASSDASGTQYF.

This clone has just a few counts. The chain combines TRBV21-1 with TRBJ1-5; no DNA check was done on the table's D call, TRBD1. TRBV21-1 is reported as a pseudogene. This CDR3 is 17 amino acids long. Here the CDR3 reads CASSKRSPEGAAQPQHF. Here the CDR3 DNA reads TGTGCCAGCAGCAAAAGGTCGCCGGAGGGGGCGGCTCAGCCCCAGCATTTT.

V gene TRBV10-2 combines with J gene TRBJ1-6, with D uncertain. The V and J ends lost 3 bases and 5 bases respectively, with 8 bases between them. The CDR3 has 14 residues. The germline V gene encodes CDR1 WSHSY and CDR2 SAAADI. CDR3 loop: CASSENIDNSPLHF. DNA of the CDR3: TGCGCCAGCAGTGAAAACATCGATAATTCACCCCTCCACTTT.

This clone is medium-sized. V usage is TRBV7-9 and J usage is TRBJ2-7; possible D gene TRBD2, 5 bases. V gave up 6 bases and J gave up 7 bases, with 13 bases separating them. CDR1 and CDR2 (germline): SEHNR, FQNEAQ (reference sequence). The CDR3 covers 12 residues. CDR3 DNA: TGTGCCAGCAGTGAGGGCCCGCTAGAGCAGTACTTC. Translation gives CASSEGPLEQYF.

The CDR3 bases are TGTGCCAGTACCTCGACAGGGGGCTCTGAAAAACTGTTTTTT. Encoded protein: CASTSTGGSEKLFF. The chain links TRBV19 to TRBJ1-4; 10 bases match TRBD1. This CDR3 is built from 14 residues. The ends lost 7 bases at V and 7 bases at J; junction bases unmatched: 6. Germline lookup yields CDR1 LNHDA and CDR2 SQIVND (reference sequence).

The chain couples TRBV24-1 to TRBJ2-2; TRBD2 is a possible D gene (6 bases). V was clipped by 4 bases and J by 6 bases, with 11 bases between them. Germline assignment: CDR1 KGHDR and CDR2 SFDVKD. CDR3 length: 14 residues. The DNA for the CDR3 is TGTGCCACCAGTGAGCCGACTAGACCCGGGGAGCTGTTTTTT. It encodes CATSEPTRPGELFF.

V usage is TRBV28 and J usage is TRBJ2-7, with 8 positions matching TRBD1. J lost 0 bases, V lost 5 bases, and 6 bases had no gene match. There are 15 residues in the CDR3. Germline CDR1 MDHEN, CDR2 SYDVKM. The CDR3 DNA is TGTGCCAGCAGTCCCCCGGGACAGGACTCCTACGAGCAGTACTTC. Protein product: CASSPPGQDSYEQYF.

The rearrangement joins TRBV2 to TRBJ2-7; the match to TRBD2 covers 7 bases. Looked up from germline, CDR1 is SNHLY and CDR2 is FYNNEI. V gave up 7 bases and J gave up 3 bases; unmatched junction bases: 9. The CDR3 runs to 14 residues. The CDR3 is CASKSASGGYEQYF. The CDR3 bases are TGTGCCAGCAAGTCCGCTAGCGGTGGCTACGAGCAGTACTTC.

J is TRBJ2-1 and V is TRBV10-3, with 9 bases fitting TRBD2. The germline V gene encodes CDR1 ENHRY and CDR2 SYGVKD. There are 15 residues in the CDR3. The ends lost 11 bases at V and 5 bases at J; junction bases unmatched: 13. CDR3: CAPEWASGINNEQFF. The CDR3 region has the DNA TGTGCCCCGGAGTGGGCTAGCGGGATCAACAATGAGCAGTTCTTC.

The chain couples TRBV10-1 to TRBJ2-1; TRBD2 agrees at 9 bases. The CDR3 loop spans 15 amino acids. Germline CDR1 and CDR2: WNHNN and SYGVQD (reference sequence). With V trimmed by 2 bases and J by 7 bases, 6 bases remained unmatched. CDR3 sequence reads: CASSERRGGLNEQFF. The CDR3, as DNA: TGCGCCAGCAGTGAGCGGCGGGGGGGCTTAAATGAGCAGTTCTTC.